The source of this TCR beta chain is a study of blood T cell repertoires in COVID-19. The protocol was immunoSEQ multiplex PCR, while the TCRdb copy is restricted to in-frame clones and leaves out a portion. The table records more than 300,000 clones, 70% to 90% of them present only once. This receptor was identified in a woman between 25 and 40 years old with COVID-19, enrolled during active disease. Sequences were obtained from peripheral blood.

The CDR3 bases are TGCAGCGTCAAATACAGTGCAACTAATGAAAAACTGTTTTTT. As protein: CSVKYSATNEKLFF. The chain recombines TRBV29-1 with TRBJ1-4; no definite D call. Germline CDR1 and CDR2: SQVTM and ANQGSEA. Trimming took 6 bases from V and 0 from J, leaving 11 bases between them. This CDR3 has 14 residues.